The clone carrying this T cell receptor beta chain was seen more than once but under ten times. The antigen is not known. This sample was taken from a study of T-cell reconstitution after alpha-beta-depleted transplantation in children. The authors prepared the TCRbeta library with unique molecular identifiers. MiXCR, applied by TCRdb to the PCR reads, yields one record per CDR3 protein. Among around 94,000 distinct CDR3 sequences listed, approximately 8% were seen once. The CDR3 runs to 15 residues. Germline V gene lookup returns CDR1 LGHNA and CDR2 YNFKEQ. The V and J ends lost 4 bases and 2 bases respectively, with 13 bases between them. Regarding the study as a whole: Recipient T cells and thymic progenitors that survived gave rise to the high TCRbeta diversity observed at day 60 in some patients. Reported findings indicate that, about two months after transplant, alpha-beta T cells came from several hundred expanded clones, which were derived from non-depleted graft cells. T-cell counts and diversity at one year post-transplant came mainly from newly produced T cells.

The J gene is TRBJ2-3, the V gene TRBV4-2; D perhaps matches TRBD2 (6 bases). This TCR came from a boy aged 2 to 9 with acute lymphoblastic leukemia, due to receive a stem cell transplant. The input for sequencing was PBMCs, taken before TCRalphabeta/CD19-depleted stem cell transplant. This CDR3 reads CASSLAGQVTDTQYF. Written as DNA, the CDR3 is TGTGCCAGCAGCCTTGCGGGGCAGGTCACAGATACGCAGTATTTT.